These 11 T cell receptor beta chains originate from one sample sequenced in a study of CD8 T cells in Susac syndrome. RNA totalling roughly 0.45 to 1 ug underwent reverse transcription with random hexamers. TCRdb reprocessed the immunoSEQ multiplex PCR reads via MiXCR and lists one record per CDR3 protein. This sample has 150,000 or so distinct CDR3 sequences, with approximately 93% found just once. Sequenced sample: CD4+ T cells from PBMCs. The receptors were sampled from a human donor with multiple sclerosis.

This CDR3 reads CASSIGQGGETQYF. The CDR3 nucleotides are TGTGCCAGCAGTATAGGACAGGGGGGAGAGACCCAGTACTTC. The chain is built from TRBV12-3 or TRBV12-4 and TRBJ2-5; 10 positions agree with TRBD1. Trimming removed 5 bases from V and 4 bases from J; junction bases left unmatched: 4. The CDR3 consists of 14 residues.

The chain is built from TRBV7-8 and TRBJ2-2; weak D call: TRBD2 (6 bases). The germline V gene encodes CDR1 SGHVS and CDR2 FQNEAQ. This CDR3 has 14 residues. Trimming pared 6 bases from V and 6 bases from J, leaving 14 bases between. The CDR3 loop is CASRLEGGSGELFF. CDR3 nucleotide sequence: TGTGCCAGCAGACTGGAGGGCGGCTCCGGGGAGCTGTTTTTT.

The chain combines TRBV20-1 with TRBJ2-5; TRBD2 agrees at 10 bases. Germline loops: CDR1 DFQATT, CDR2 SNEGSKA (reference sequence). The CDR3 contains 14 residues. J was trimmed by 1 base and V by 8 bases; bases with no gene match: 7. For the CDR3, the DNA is TGCAGTCGCGACAGCGGGAGGGCCCAAGAGACCCAGTACTTC. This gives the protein CSRDSGRAQETQYF.

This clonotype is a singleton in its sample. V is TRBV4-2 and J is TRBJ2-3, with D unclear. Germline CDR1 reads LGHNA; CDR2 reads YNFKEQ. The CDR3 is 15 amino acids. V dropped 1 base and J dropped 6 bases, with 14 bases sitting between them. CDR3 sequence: CASSQGDGDEDTQYF. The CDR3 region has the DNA TGTGCCAGCAGCCAAGGCGACGGAGACGAGGATACGCAGTATTTT.

This CDR3 is CAWTGYNDEQYF. In DNA form, the CDR3 reads TGTGCCTGGACAGGGTACAATGACGAGCAGTACTTC. J is TRBJ2-7 and V is TRBV30, with a possible D match to TRBD1 (5 bases). From germline, CDR1 is GTSNPN and CDR2 SVGIG (reference sequence). Trimming cost V 4 bases and J 5 bases, with 12 bases left between them. This CDR3 has 12 amino acids.

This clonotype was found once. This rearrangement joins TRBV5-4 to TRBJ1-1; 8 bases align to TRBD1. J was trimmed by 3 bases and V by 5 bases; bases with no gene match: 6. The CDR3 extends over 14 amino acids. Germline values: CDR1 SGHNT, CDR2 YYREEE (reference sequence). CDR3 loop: CASRAGQGYTEAFF. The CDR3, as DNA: TGTGCCAGCAGGGCCGGACAGGGCTACACTGAAGCTTTCTTT.

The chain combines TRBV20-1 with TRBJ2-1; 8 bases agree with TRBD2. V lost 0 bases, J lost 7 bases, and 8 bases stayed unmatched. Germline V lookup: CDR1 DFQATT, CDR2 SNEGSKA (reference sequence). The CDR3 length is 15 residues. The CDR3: CSARDPAGVPNEQFF. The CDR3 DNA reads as TGCAGTGCTAGAGATCCAGCGGGGGTTCCAAATGAGCAGTTCTTC.

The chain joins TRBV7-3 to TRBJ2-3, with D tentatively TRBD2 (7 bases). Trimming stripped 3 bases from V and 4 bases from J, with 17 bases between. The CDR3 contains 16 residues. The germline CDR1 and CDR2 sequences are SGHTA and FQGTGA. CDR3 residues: CASSLVGGRGADTQYF. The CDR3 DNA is TGTGCCAGCAGCTTGGTCGGGGGCCGGGGGGCAGATACGCAGTATTTT.

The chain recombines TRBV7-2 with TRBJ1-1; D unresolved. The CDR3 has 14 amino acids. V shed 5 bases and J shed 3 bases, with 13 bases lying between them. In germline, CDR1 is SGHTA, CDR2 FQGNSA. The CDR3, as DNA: TGTGCCAGCAGCCCCCGTATCGGGGACACTGAAGCTTTCTTT. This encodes CASSPRIGDTEAFF.

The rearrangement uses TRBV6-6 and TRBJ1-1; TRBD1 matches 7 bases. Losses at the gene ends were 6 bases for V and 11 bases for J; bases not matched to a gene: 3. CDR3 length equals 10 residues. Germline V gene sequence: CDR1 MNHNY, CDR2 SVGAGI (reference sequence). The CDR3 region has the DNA TGTGCCAGCAGCCAGGACAGGGCTTTCTTT. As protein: CASSQDRAFF.

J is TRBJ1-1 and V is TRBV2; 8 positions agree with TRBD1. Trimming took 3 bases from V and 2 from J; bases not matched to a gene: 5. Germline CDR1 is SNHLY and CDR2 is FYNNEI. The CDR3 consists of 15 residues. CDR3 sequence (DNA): TGTGCCAGCAGTGATAAGGCAGGGGGCAACACTGAAGCTTTCTTT. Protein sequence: CASSDKAGGNTEAFF. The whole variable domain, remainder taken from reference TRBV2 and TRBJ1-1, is EPEVTQTPSHQVTQMGQEVILRCVPISNHLYFYWYRQILGQKVEFLVSFYNNEISEKSEIFDDQFSVERPDGSNFTLKIRSTKLEDSAMYFCASSDKAGGNTEAFFGQGTRLTVV.